The clone carrying this T cell receptor beta chain was recorded once. No antigen is known for it. These data originate in a study of cytomegalovirus exposure and HLA in healthy donors. Findings and limits, study-wide: Reports indicated that the classifier achieved high specificity and sensitivity in diagnosing cytomegalovirus status. Among immune exposure information, only CMV serostatus was available.

The PCR ran on 60 Vbeta and 13 Jbeta primers. Libraries were prepared by immunoSEQ multiplex PCR; TCRdb keeps only in-frame clonotypes and omits some of them. The repertoire holds over 100,000 clones, roughly 80% seen once, with 7% to 9% in the top ten. The CDR3 runs 13 residues. Germline-derived CDR1 and CDR2 are SGHVS and FQNEAQ. V lost 5 bases and J lost 11, with 18 bases in between. The sequenced material came from PBMCs. This TCR came from a woman aged 45-59 years in good health and CMV-seropositive. The rearrangement uses TRBV7-8 and TRBJ2-5, with D unclear. The CDR3 sequence is CASSPSRNVEQYF. The CDR3 DNA is TGTGCCAGCAGCCCCTCGCGGAACGTGGAGCAGTACTTC.